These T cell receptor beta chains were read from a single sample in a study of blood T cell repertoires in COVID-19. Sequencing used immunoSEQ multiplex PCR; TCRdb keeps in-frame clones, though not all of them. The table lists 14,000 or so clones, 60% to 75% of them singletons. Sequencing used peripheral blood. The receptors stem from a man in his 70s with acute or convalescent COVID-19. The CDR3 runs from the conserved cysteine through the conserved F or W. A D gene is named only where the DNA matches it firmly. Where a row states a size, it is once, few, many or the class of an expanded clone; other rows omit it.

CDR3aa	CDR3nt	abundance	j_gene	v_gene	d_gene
CATSRDQGANSNYGYTF	TGTGCCACCAGCAGAGATCAAGGGGCCAACTCTAACTATGGCTACACCTTC	.	TRBJ1-2	TRBV15	.
CASRRDRTTNEKLFF	TGTGCCAGCAGACGGGACAGAACAACTAATGAAAAACTGTTTTTT	few	TRBJ1-4	TRBV6-5	TRBD1
CAWSGGTSRKLFF	TGTGCCTGGAGTGGAGGGACATCGAGAAAACTGTTTTTT	.	TRBJ1-4	TRBV30	.
CASSFNTGSSYNSPLHF	TGTGCCAGCAGCTTTAACACAGGGAGCTCCTATAATTCACCCCTCCACTTT	.	TRBJ1-6	TRBV7-8	.
CSVVGGRAEDEQFF	TGCAGCGTTGTAGGAGGGAGGGCCGAGGATGAGCAGTTCTTC	.	TRBJ2-1	TRBV29-1	TRBD2
CASSLDGATEAFF	TGCGCCAGCAGCTTGGATGGGGCTACTGAAGCTTTCTTT	.	TRBJ1-1	TRBV5-1	.
CASSYNEGQRMGGYTF	TGTGCCAGCAGTTACAACGAGGGACAGCGGATGGGAGGCTACACCTTC	.	TRBJ1-2	TRBV28	TRBD1
CASRQTSGGQETQYF	TGTGCCAGCAGACAGACTAGCGGGGGGCAAGAGACCCAGTACTTC	.	TRBJ2-5	TRBV7-6	TRBD2
CARSLCRKGGMRGSHNEQFF	TGTGCCAGAAGCTTGTGTCGGAAAGGGGGAATGAGAGGATCCCACAATGAGCAGTTCTTC	.	TRBJ2-1	TRBV5-3	.
CASSPQTENTGELFF	TGTGCCAGCTCACCGCAGACAGAGAACACCGGGGAGCTGTTTTTT	.	TRBJ2-2	TRBV18	.
CASSSQGVGYNSPLHF	TGCGCCAGCAGCTCGCAGGGGGTGGGCTATAATTCACCCCTCCACTTT	few	TRBJ1-6	TRBV5-1	TRBD1
CASSTGGTNEKLFF	TGTGCCAGTAGTACAGGGGGTACTAATGAAAAACTGTTTTTT	.	TRBJ1-4	TRBV19	TRBD1
CASSPGGTGNEQFF	TGTGCCAGCAGCCCCGGGGGGACAGGTAATGAGCAGTTCTTC	.	TRBJ2-1	TRBV7-2	.
CASSKPTHSGNTIYF	TGTGCCAGTAGTAAACCAACACACTCTGGAAACACCATATATTTT	.	TRBJ1-3	TRBV19	.
CASSPQWRGVGNEQFF	TGTGCCAGCAGCCCCCAGTGGCGGGGGGTGGGTAATGAGCAGTTCTTC	.	TRBJ2-1	TRBV7-2	TRBD2
CASSPAGRKLFF	TGTGCCAGCAGCCCCGCAGGGAGGAAACTGTTTTTT	.	TRBJ1-4	TRBV3-1/TRBV3-2	.
CASSSSAGLSAYNEQFF	TGTGCCAGTAGTTCCTCGGCTGGACTATCGGCATACAATGAGCAGTTCTTC	.	TRBJ2-1	TRBV19	.
CASSPTGAQPDEQYF	TGTGCCAGCAGCCCTACCGGAGCTCAGCCCGACGAGCAGTACTTC	.	TRBJ2-7	TRBV7-9	.
CASSRLAGDYNEQFF	TGTGCCAGCAGCCGACTAGCGGGAGACTACAATGAGCAGTTCTTC	.	TRBJ2-1	TRBV14	TRBD2
CASRGQDANYGYTF	TGTGCCAGCAGGGGACAGGATGCTAACTATGGCTACACCTTC	.	TRBJ1-2	TRBV2	TRBD1
CAWSRQGMSSNQPQHF	TGTGCCTGGAGTAGGCAGGGAATGTCTAGCAATCAGCCCCAGCATTTT	.	TRBJ1-5	TRBV30	.
CASSLNAAQGANYGYTF	TGTGCCAGCAGTTTAAACGCCGCGCAGGGGGCGAACTATGGCTACACCTTC	few	TRBJ1-2	TRBV27	TRBD1
CASSAQGAPSEAEAFF	TGTGCCAGCAGCGCTCAGGGGGCTCCTTCTGAGGCTGAAGCTTTCTTT	few	TRBJ1-1	TRBV9	TRBD1
CSVTGGYEQYF	TGCAGCGTGACAGGGGGCTACGAGCAGTACTTC	.	TRBJ2-7	TRBV29-1	TRBD1
CASSLTSSMNEQFF	TGTGCCAGCAGCTTGACTAGTTCTATGAATGAGCAGTTCTTC	.	TRBJ2-1	TRBV7-2	.
CASSYREGRNQPQHF	TGTGCCAGCAGCTACCGGGAGGGACGTAATCAGCCCCAGCATTTT	.	TRBJ1-5	TRBV7-8	.
CASSLPETGGYGYTF	TGTGCCAGTTCCCTCCCCGAGACAGGGGGCTATGGCTACACCTTC	few	TRBJ1-2	TRBV28	TRBD1
CASSLNPGTEAFF	TGTGCCAGCAGCTTAAATCCGGGCACTGAAGCTTTCTTT	.	TRBJ1-1	TRBV11-2	.
CASSRSTGGSFF	TGTGCCAGCAGCCGGTCCACAGGGGGAAGTTTTTTT	medium-sized	TRBJ1-4	TRBV7-9	TRBD1
CASSPGQGLMAEAFF	TGTGCCAGCAGCCCCGGACAGGGACTTATGGCTGAAGCTTTCTTT	.	TRBJ1-1	TRBV6-5	TRBD1
CASSLTGSSYEQYF	TGTGCCAGCAGTCTCACGGGTAGCTCCTACGAGCAGTACTTC	few	TRBJ2-7	TRBV25-1	.
CSVEPRGGRGETQYF	TGCAGCGTTGAACCCCGCGGGGGGCGAGGAGAGACCCAGTACTTC	.	TRBJ2-5	TRBV29-1	TRBD2
CASSLGTGGNSPLHF	TGTGCCAGTAGCCTGGGGACAGGGGGGAATTCACCCCTCCACTTT	few	TRBJ1-6	TRBV19	TRBD1